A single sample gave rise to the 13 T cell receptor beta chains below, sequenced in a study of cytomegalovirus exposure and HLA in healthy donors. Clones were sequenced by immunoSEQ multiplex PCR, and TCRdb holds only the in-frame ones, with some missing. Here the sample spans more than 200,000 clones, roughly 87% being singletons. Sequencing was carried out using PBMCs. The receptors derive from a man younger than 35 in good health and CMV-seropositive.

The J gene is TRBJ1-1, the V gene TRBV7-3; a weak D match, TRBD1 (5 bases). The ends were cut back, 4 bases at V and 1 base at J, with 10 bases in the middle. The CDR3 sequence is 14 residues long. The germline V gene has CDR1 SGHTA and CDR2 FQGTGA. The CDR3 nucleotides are TGTGCCAGCAGCTCATCCGGGACGAACACTGAAGCTTTCTTT. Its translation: CASSSSGTNTEAFF.

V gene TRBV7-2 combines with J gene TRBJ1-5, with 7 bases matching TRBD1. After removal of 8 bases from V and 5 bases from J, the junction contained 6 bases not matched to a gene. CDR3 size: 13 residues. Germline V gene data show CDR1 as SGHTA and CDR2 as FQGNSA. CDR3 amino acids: CASRRDSHQPQHF. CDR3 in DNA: TGTGCCAGCCGCCGGGACAGCCATCAGCCCCAGCATTTT.

CDR3 nucleotide sequence: TGTGCCAGCAGTTCAAACCGGGGCTTCTACGAGCAGTACTTC. Its protein product is CASSSNRGFYEQYF. The gene calls are TRBV27 and TRBJ2-7; either TRBD1 or TRBD2 may fit D (5 bases each). CDR1 and CDR2 (germline): MNHEY, SMNVEV (reference sequence). There are 14 residues in the CDR3. The germline V and J ends were trimmed by 4 bases and 3 bases, with 13 bases remaining between them.

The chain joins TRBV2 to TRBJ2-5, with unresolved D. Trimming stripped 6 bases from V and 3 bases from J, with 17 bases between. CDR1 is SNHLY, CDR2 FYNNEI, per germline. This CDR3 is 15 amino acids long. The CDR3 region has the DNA TGTGCCAGCAGCCGAACGCTATATCGCGAAGAGACCCAGTACTTC. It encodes CASSRTLYREETQYF. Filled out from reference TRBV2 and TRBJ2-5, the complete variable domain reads EPEVTQTPSHQVTQMGQEVILRCVPISNHLYFYWYRQILGQKVEFLVSFYNNEISEKSEIFDDQFSVERPDGSNFTLKIRSTKLEDSAMYFCASSRTLYREETQYFGPGTRLLVL.

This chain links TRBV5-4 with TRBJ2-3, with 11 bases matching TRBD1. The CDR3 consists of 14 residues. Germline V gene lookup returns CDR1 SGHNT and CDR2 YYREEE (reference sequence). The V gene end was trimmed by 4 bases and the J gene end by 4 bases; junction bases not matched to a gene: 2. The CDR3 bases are TGTGCCAGCAGCCCGGGACAGGGGGCAGATACGCAGTATTTT. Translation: CASSPGQGADTQYF.

CDR3 sequence reads: CASSRGQSSNTGELFF. CDR3 in DNA: TGCGCCAGCAGCCGGGGACAGAGCTCGAACACCGGGGAGCTGTTTTTT. V is TRBV4-3 and J is TRBJ2-2; 7 bases agree with TRBD1. V was pared by 4 bases and J by 0 bases, with 5 bases of the junction left unmatched. The CDR3 has 16 residues. Per germline, CDR1 LGHNA and CDR2 YSLEER.

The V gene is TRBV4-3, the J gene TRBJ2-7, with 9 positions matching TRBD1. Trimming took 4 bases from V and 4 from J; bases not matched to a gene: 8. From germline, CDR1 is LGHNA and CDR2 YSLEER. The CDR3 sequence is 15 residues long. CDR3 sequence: CASSLLTGTGYEQYF. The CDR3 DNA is TGCGCCAGCAGCCTCCTCACCGGGACAGGGTACGAGCAGTACTTC.

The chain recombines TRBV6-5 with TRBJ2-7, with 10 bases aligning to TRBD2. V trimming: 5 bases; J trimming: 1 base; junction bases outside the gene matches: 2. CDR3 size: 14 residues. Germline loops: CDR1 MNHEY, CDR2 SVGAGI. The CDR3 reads CASSLAGDSYEQYF. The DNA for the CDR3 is TGTGCCAGCAGTCTAGCGGGAGATTCCTACGAGCAGTACTTC.

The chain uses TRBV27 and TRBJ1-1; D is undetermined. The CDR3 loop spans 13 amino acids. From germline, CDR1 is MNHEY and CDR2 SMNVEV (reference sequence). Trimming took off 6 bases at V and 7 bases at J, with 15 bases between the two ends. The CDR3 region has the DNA TGTGCCAGCAGCACCTACCTGGATGATGAAGCTTTCTTT. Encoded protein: CASSTYLDDEAFF.

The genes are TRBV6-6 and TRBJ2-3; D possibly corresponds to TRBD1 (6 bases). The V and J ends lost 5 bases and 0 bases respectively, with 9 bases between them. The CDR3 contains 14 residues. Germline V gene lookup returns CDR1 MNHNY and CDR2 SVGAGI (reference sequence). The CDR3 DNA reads TGTGCCAGCAGTCTAGACAGGAGCACAGATACGCAGTATTTT. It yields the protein CASSLDRSTDTQYF.

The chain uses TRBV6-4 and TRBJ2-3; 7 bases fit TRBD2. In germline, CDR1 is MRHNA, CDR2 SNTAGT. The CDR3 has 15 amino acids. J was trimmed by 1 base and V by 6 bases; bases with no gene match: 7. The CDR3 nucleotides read TGTGCCAGCAGAGGACTAGTCCCTCGCACAGATACGCAGTATTTT. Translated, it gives CASRGLVPRTDTQYF.

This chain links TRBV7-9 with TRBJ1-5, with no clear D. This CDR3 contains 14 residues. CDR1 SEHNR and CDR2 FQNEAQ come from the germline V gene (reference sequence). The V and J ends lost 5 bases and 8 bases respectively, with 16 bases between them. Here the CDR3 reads CASSRGEALKPQHF. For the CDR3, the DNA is TGTGCCAGCAGCCGCGGGGAGGCCTTGAAGCCCCAGCATTTT.

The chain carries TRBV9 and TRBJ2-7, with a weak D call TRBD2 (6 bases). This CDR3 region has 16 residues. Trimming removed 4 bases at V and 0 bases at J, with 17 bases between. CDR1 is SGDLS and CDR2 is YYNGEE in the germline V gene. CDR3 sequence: CASSRRGSASSYEQYF. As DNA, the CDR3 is TGTGCCAGCAGCAGGAGGGGTAGCGCCAGCTCCTACGAGCAGTACTTC.